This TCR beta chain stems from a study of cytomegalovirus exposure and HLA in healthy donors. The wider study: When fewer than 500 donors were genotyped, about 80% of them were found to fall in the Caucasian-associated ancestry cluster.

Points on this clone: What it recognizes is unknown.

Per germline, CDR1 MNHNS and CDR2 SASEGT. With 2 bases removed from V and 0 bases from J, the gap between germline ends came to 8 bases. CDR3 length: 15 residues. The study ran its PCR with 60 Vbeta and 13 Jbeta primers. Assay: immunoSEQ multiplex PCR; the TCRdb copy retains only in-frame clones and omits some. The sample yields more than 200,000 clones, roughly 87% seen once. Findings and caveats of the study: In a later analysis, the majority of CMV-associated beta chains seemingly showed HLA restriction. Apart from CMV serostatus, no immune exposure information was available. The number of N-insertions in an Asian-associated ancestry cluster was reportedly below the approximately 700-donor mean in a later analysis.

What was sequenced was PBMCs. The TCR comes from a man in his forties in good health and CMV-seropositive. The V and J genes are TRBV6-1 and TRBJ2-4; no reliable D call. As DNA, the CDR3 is TGTGCCAGCAGTGAAAGTAGAGTAGCCAAAAACATTCAGTACTTC. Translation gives CASSESRVAKNIQYF.